These 32 T cell receptor beta chains were all obtained from the same sample, sequenced in a study of blood T cell repertoires in COVID-19. TCRdb's table, derived via immunoSEQ multiplex PCR, lists solely in-frame clones and lacks some. The sample consists of tens of thousands of clones, about 90% of them appearing once. The sample consisted of peripheral blood. All receptors derive from a human donor with active COVID-19. The donor label of this sample is uncertain.

The chain uses TRBV2 and TRBJ2-7; TRBD1 matches 7 bases. Germline values: CDR1 SNHLY, CDR2 FYNNEI. This CDR3 spans 14 amino acids. V trimming: 7 bases; J trimming: 0 bases; junction bases outside the gene matches: 6. CDR3 coding DNA: TGTGCCAGCACAGGACAGGTCCTCTCCTACGAGCAGTACTTC. This codes for CASTGQVLSYEQYF.

This rearrangement joins TRBV11-3 to TRBJ2-5; weak D call: TRBD1 (5 bases). The CDR3 totals 17 residues. With 0 bases removed from V and 5 bases from J, the gap between germline ends came to 19 bases. Germline-derived CDR1 and CDR2 are SGHNT and YENEEA. CDR3 loop: CASSLDSQAQGQETQYF. The CDR3, as DNA: TGTGCCAGCAGCTTAGATTCCCAGGCGCAGGGTCAGGAGACCCAGTACTTC.

The chain is built from TRBV4-3 and TRBJ2-3; no definite D call. Trimming stripped 3 bases from V and 7 bases from J, with 8 bases between. There are 12 residues in the CDR3. From germline, CDR1 is LGHNA and CDR2 YSLEER. CDR3 coding DNA: TGCGCCAGCAGCCAGTCCCCTAATACGCAGTATTTT. Translated: CASSQSPNTQYF.

The chain has TRBV21-1 and TRBJ2-5; TRBD1, as called in the table, went unchecked against the DNA. TRBV21-1 is classified as a pseudogene. This CDR3 has 16 residues. The CDR3 nucleotides read TGTGCCAGCAGCAAACACAGGGGGCGAGCGGCAGAGACCCAGTACTTC. Translation gives CASSKHRGRAAETQYF.

This sequence joins TRBV28 and TRBJ2-7; 11 bases agree with TRBD2. Per germline, CDR1 MDHEN and CDR2 SYDVKM. V trimming: 8 bases; J trimming: 5 bases; junction bases outside the gene matches: 11. The CDR3 length is 15 residues. Written as DNA, the CDR3 is TGTGCCAGCTACTCGGGGCTAGCGGGAGGAGACGAGCAGTACTTC. This encodes CASYSGLAGGDEQYF.

The chain couples TRBV5-4 to TRBJ1-2, with 8 bases fitting TRBD1. Losses at the gene ends were 3 bases for V and 8 bases for J; bases not matched to a gene: 9. The CDR3 loop spans 14 amino acids. Germline CDR1 SGHNT, CDR2 YYREEE (reference sequence). CDR3 nucleotides: TGTGCCAGCAGCTCACCGCAGGGGGCCGGAGGCTACACCTTC. This gives the protein CASSSPQGAGGYTF.

The genes are TRBV19 and TRBJ1-4; tentatively, D is TRBD1 (6 bases). CDR3 length equals 15 residues. Trimming took off 5 bases at V and 0 bases at J, with 10 bases between the two ends. Germline lookup yields CDR1 LNHDA and CDR2 SQIVND (reference sequence). In DNA, the CDR3 is TGTGCCAGTAGTGTGGACAGTCCAACTAATGAAAAACTGTTTTTT. Amino acid sequence: CASSVDSPTNEKLFF.

The chain carries TRBV4-1 and TRBJ2-3, with TRBD2 matching 11 bases. V lost 4 bases to trimming and J lost 4 bases; unmatched junction nucleotides: 7. The CDR3 consists of 16 residues. Germline-derived CDR1 and CDR2 are MGHRA and YSYEKL. The CDR3 region is CASSLRTSGLPDTQYF. Written as DNA, the CDR3 is TGCGCCAGCAGCCTTCGGACTAGCGGGCTTCCAGATACGCAGTATTTT.

This chain links TRBV12-5 with TRBJ1-1, with no clear D. The CDR3 spans 17 residues. Germline V gene sequence: CDR1 LGHNT, CDR2 FRNRAP. Deletions cut 1 base from V and 0 bases from J, with 15 bases between. The CDR3 region is CASGLGTTAPMNTEAFF. The CDR3 bases are TGTGCTAGTGGTTTGGGAACCACAGCCCCGATGAACACTGAAGCTTTCTTT. The variable domain in full, with the rest retrieved from reference TRBV12-5 and TRBJ1-1, is DARVTQTPRHKVTEMGQEVTMRCQPILGHNTVFWYRQTMMQGLELLAYFRNRAPLDDSGMPKDRFSAEMPDATLATLKIQPSEPRDSAVYFCASGLGTTAPMNTEAFFGQGTRLTVV.

The chain is built from TRBV5-1 and TRBJ2-7; possibly TRBD1 for D (8 bases). V lost 1 base and J lost 4, with 21 bases in between. CDR3 length equals 17 residues. Per the germline V gene, CDR1 is SGHRS and CDR2 is YFSETQ. The CDR3 nucleotides are TGCGCCAGCAGCTTGAGGACAGGACAGGGAGGGACTTACGAGCAGTACTTC. Translated: CASSLRTGQGGTYEQYF. The full variable domain, with the rest looked up from reference TRBV5-1 and TRBJ2-7, is KAGVTQTPRYLIKTRGQQVTLSCSPISGHRSVSWYQQTPGQGLQFLFEYFSETQRNKGNFPGRFSGRQFSNSRSEMNVSTLELGDSALYLCASSLRTGQGGTYEQYFGPGTRLTVT.

The V and J genes are TRBV6-6 and TRBJ1-1; TRBD1 might be the D (6 bases). The V gene's germline CDR1 is MNHNY and CDR2 SVGAGI (reference sequence). This CDR3 is 15 amino acids long. V was shortened by 6 bases and J by 1 base, with 15 bases between the two germline ends. The CDR3 here is CASSYGATGNTEAFF. CDR3 nucleotides: TGTGCCAGCAGCTATGGGGCGACAGGGAACACTGAAGCTTTCTTT.

This clone was picked up a small number of times. CDR3 nucleotides: TGCAGCGTTGATCAGGGGACGTCTAGCGGATACAATGAGCAGTTCTTC. Amino acids: CSVDQGTSSGYNEQFF. J is TRBJ2-1 and V is TRBV29-1, with a tentative D call TRBD2 (7 bases). Germline CDR1 and CDR2: SQVTM and ANQGSEA. The CDR3 is made up of 16 amino acids. Trimming took off 3 bases at V and 4 bases at J, with 19 bases between the two ends.

The rearrangement uses TRBV7-8 and TRBJ2-3; D is perhaps TRBD2 (7 bases). The germline CDR1 and CDR2 sequences are SGHVS and FQNEAQ. This CDR3 is built from 15 residues. Trimming removed 7 bases from V and 1 base from J, with 15 bases in between. CDR3 coding DNA: TGTGCCAGCAATTTTTGGGAGGGGGGCACAGATACGCAGTATTTT. It is translated as CASNFWEGGTDTQYF.

About this clone itself: An end of the junction does not agree with germline; a read error may underlie this. The same CDR3 arises from other DNA sequences in this sample as well. This chain connects TRBV15 to TRBJ2-7; D is possibly TRBD2 (5 bases). The CDR3 totals 14 residues. Germline CDR1 and CDR2: LNHNV and YYDKDF (reference sequence). CDR3 bases: TGTGCCACCAGCAGAGCGGACGGGATCTACGAGCAATACTTC. This sequence encodes CATSRADGIYEQYF.

J is TRBJ1-3 and V is TRBV7-7, with 8 bases lining up with TRBD1. The CDR3 has 15 residues. After removal of 5 bases from V and 4 bases from J, the junction contained 7 bases not matched to a gene. The germline V gene encodes CDR1 SSHAT and CDR2 FNYEAQ (reference sequence). CDR3 loop: CASSPGTGSGNTIYF. Here the CDR3 DNA reads TGTGCCAGCAGCCCTGGGACAGGTTCCGGAAACACCATATATTTT.

This rearrangement joins TRBV4-3 to TRBJ2-5; 9 bases map to TRBD1. The germline V gene encodes CDR1 LGHNA and CDR2 YSLEER. After removal of 1 base from V and 4 bases from J, the junction contained 7 bases not matched to a gene. The CDR3 length is 16 residues. The CDR3 region has the DNA TGCGCCAGCAGCCAAGCGACAGGGGGACATAGAGAGACCCAGTACTTC. Protein product: CASSQATGGHRETQYF.

The CDR3, as DNA: TGTGCCAGCTCACCACCTCCCGGCGGGAGGACCGGGGAGCTGTTTTTT. Translation gives CASSPPPGGRTGELFF. The chain couples TRBV18 to TRBJ2-2; 8 nucleotides match TRBD2. Germline V gene sequence: CDR1 KGHSH, CDR2 LQKENI. The CDR3 runs to 16 residues. The trim removed 0 bases at V and 5 bases at J, leaving 5 bases unmatched.

The chain combines TRBV19 with TRBJ2-5, with 8 bases identical to TRBD1. CDR1 is LNHDA, CDR2 SQIVND, per germline (reference sequence). The CDR3 has 14 residues. V lost 5 bases, J lost 4 bases, and 6 bases stayed unmatched. Here the CDR3 reads CASSAKTGVETQYF. CDR3 nucleotide sequence: TGTGCCAGTAGTGCGAAGACAGGGGTAGAGACCCAGTACTTC.

This chain uses TRBV28 with TRBJ2-7; 7 bases line up with TRBD1. This CDR3 is 15 amino acids long. Germline trimming cut 6 bases from V and 1 base from J; bases unmatched to any gene: 9. CDR1 and CDR2 from the germline V gene are MDHEN and SYDVKM. The CDR3 DNA is TGTGCCAGCAGGTCGACAGGGCAATGGTCCTACGAGCAGTACTTC. It specifies CASRSTGQWSYEQYF.

This chain joins TRBV11-2 and TRBJ2-3; TRBD1 aligns across 9 bases. The CDR3 runs 16 residues. Germline V gives CDR1 SGHAT, CDR2 FQNNGV. J was trimmed by 2 bases and V by 5 bases; bases with no gene match: 8. Written as DNA, the CDR3 is TGTGCCAGCAGCCTGGGCGGGACAGGGATCACAGATACGCAGTATTTT. Its protein is CASSLGGTGITDTQYF.

J is TRBJ2-6 and V is TRBV7-8; 8 bases are a match to TRBD1. This CDR3 is 19 amino acids long. The J segment lost 0 bases and the V segment lost 5 bases, leaving 12 bases of the junction unmatched. The germline V gene has CDR1 SGHVS and CDR2 FQNEAQ. CDR3 amino acids: CASSENRRTGTSGANVLTF. The CDR3 bases are TGTGCCAGCAGCGAGAACCGTCGGACAGGGACCTCTGGGGCCAACGTCCTGACTTTC.

V and J are TRBV5-4 and TRBJ2-1; maybe TRBD2 (6 bases). The CDR3 consists of 15 residues. V shed 2 bases and J shed 0 bases, with 9 bases lying between them. Germline V CDR1 and CDR2: SGHNT, YYREEE (reference sequence). The CDR3 spells CASSFSAGSYNEQFF. CDR3 sequence (DNA): TGTGCCAGCAGCTTTTCAGCGGGCTCCTACAATGAGCAGTTCTTC.

The genes are TRBV28 and TRBJ2-4; the match to TRBD1 covers 9 bases. Losses at the gene ends were 8 bases for V and 7 bases for J; bases not matched to a gene: 6. This CDR3 region has 13 residues. Germline CDR1 and CDR2: MDHEN and SYDVKM. The CDR3: CASFSGTGNIQYF. The CDR3, as DNA: TGTGCCAGCTTCTCCGGGACAGGGAACATTCAGTACTTC.

The chain recombines TRBV7-9 with TRBJ1-2; D not resolved. The CDR3 is 11 residues long. Per the germline V gene, CDR1 is SEHNR and CDR2 is FQNEAQ (reference sequence). Trimming removed 5 bases at V and 5 bases at J, with 6 bases between. CDR3 region: CASSNQYGYTF. CDR3 in DNA: TGTGCCAGCAGCAATCAATATGGCTACACCTTC.

The CDR3 DNA sequence: TGTGCCAGCAGAACCACAGTGTCTGGGGCCAACGTCCTGACTTTC. This encodes CASRTTVSGANVLTF. The chain employs TRBV28 and TRBJ2-6; no clear D gene. Trimming left V 6 bases short and J 1 base short, with 10 bases between. CDR3 length: 15 amino acids. The germline V gene encodes CDR1 MDHEN and CDR2 SYDVKM.

The J gene is TRBJ1-1, the V gene TRBV27; 7 bases are shared with TRBD1. Germline values: CDR1 MNHEY, CDR2 SMNVEV (reference sequence). CDR3 length equals 13 residues. V lost 5 bases and J lost 5; bases outside the gene matches: 5. DNA for the CDR3: TGTGCCAGCAGTGACAGGGTTGGGACTGAAGCTTTCTTT. Translation: CASSDRVGTEAFF.

J is TRBJ2-2 and V is TRBV29-1; no clear D gene. Germline V lookup: CDR1 SQVTM, CDR2 ANQGSEA. V lost 1 base, J lost 1 base, and 10 bases lay in between. CDR3 size: 15 residues. CDR3 DNA: TGCAGCGTTGAAGGGGCGCCGGAGAACACCGGGGAGCTGTTTTTT. Translated, it gives CSVEGAPENTGELFF.

The chain joins TRBV9 to TRBJ1-2; 7 nucleotides align to TRBD1. The CDR3 runs 14 residues. Germline V gene sequence: CDR1 SGDLS, CDR2 YYNGEE. Losses at the gene ends were 3 bases for V and 0 bases for J; bases not matched to a gene: 2. The CDR3 here is CASSADRANYGYTF. The CDR3 DNA reads as TGTGCCAGCAGCGCCGACAGGGCTAACTATGGCTACACCTTC.

This chain connects TRBV28 to TRBJ2-3; 15 nucleotides agree with TRBD2. With V trimmed by 5 bases and J by 0 bases, 12 bases remained unmatched. Germline V gene sequence: CDR1 MDHEN, CDR2 SYDVKM. This CDR3 is 20 amino acids long. Here the CDR3 reads CASSPGGLAGGGGSTDTQYF. For the CDR3, the DNA is TGTGCCAGCAGTCCCGGAGGACTAGCGGGAGGGGGGGGTAGCACAGATACGCAGTATTTT.

This clone was counted once. V is TRBV28 and J is TRBJ1-2; D ambiguous. There are 14 residues in the CDR3. The germline gives CDR1 MDHEN, CDR2 SYDVKM. Trimming removed 4 bases at V and 2 bases at J, with 11 bases between. The chain's CDR3 is CASSSPSLNYGYTF. The CDR3 region has the DNA TGTGCCAGCAGTTCCCCCAGTTTGAACTATGGCTACACCTTC.

This chain uses TRBV6-4 with TRBJ1-1; D unresolved. The CDR3 extends over 12 amino acids. Germline V gene data show CDR1 as MRHNA and CDR2 as SNTAGT. V was shortened by 0 bases and J by 10 bases, with 9 bases between the two germline ends. The CDR3 loop reads CASSDSAGRAFF. The CDR3 DNA sequence: TGTGCCAGCAGTGACTCGGCAGGTAGAGCTTTCTTT.

CDR3 in amino acids: CASRDTGTGSGEQYF. The CDR3 region has the DNA TGTGCCAGCAGGGATACCGGGACAGGGAGTGGCGAGCAGTACTTC. The chain recombines TRBV28 with TRBJ2-7; 9 nucleotides match TRBD1. V shed 6 bases and J 6 bases; nucleotides not matched to a gene: 12. The length of the CDR3 is 15 residues. Germline V gene sequence: CDR1 MDHEN, CDR2 SYDVKM.